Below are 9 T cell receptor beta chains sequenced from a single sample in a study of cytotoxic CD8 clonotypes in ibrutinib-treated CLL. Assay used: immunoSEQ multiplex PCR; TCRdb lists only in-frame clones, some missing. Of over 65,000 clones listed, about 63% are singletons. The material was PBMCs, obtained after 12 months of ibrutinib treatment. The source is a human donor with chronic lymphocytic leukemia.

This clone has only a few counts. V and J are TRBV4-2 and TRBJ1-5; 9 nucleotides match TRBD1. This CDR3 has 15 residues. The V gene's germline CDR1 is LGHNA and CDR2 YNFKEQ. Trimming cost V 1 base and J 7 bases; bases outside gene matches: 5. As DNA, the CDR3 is TGTGCCAGCAGCCAAGTGACAGGGGGAGGCCAGCCCCAGCATTTT. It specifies CASSQVTGGGQPQHF.

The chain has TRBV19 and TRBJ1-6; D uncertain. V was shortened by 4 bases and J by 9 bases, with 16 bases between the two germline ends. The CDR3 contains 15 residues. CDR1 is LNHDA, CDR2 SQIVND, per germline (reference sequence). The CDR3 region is CASSTPYPPRSPLHF. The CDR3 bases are TGTGCCAGTAGTACACCCTATCCCCCCCGTTCACCCCTCCACTTT.

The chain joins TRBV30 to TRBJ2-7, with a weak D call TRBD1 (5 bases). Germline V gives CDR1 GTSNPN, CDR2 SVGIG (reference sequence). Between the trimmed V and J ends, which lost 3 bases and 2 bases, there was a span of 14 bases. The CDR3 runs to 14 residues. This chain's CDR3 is CAWRADRKAYEQYF. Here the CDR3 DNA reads TGTGCCTGGAGAGCCGACAGAAAAGCCTACGAGCAGTACTTC.

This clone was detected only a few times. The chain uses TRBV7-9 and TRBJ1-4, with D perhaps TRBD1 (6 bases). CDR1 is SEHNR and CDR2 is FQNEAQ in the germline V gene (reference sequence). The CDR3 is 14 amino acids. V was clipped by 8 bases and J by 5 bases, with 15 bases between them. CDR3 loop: CASCPGGANEKLFF. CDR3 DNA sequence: TGTGCCAGCTGCCCGGGGGGGGCGAATGAAAAACTGTTTTTT.

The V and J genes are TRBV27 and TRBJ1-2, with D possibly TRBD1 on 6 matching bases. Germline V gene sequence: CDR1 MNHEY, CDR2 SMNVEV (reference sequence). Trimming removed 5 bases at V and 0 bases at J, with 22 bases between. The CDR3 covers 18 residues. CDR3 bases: TGTGCCAGCAGTGCCCACCGGGGGGCGCTGCTCTCTAACTATGGCTACACCTTC. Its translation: CASSAHRGALLSNYGYTF.

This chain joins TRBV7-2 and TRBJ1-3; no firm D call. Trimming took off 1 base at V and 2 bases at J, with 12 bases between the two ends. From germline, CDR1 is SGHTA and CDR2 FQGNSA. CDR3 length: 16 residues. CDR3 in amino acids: CASSLGDPRTGNTIYF. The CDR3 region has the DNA TGTGCCAGCAGCTTAGGGGATCCACGGACTGGAAACACCATATATTTT.

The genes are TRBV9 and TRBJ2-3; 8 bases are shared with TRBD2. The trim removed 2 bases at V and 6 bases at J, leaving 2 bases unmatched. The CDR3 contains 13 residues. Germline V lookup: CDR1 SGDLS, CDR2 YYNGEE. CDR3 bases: TGTGCCAGCAGCGTGGGACTAGGTGATACGCAGTATTTT. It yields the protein CASSVGLGDTQYF.

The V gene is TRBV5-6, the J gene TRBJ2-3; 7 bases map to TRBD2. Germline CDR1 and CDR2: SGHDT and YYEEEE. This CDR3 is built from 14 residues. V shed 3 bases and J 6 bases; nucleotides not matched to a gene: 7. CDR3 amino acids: CASSWDLAADTQYF. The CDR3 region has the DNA TGTGCCAGCAGCTGGGATCTAGCGGCCGATACGCAGTATTTT.

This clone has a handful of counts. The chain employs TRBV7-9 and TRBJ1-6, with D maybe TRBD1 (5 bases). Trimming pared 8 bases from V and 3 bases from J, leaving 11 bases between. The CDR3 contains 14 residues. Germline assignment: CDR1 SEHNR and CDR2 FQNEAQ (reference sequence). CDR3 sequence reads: CASGTGDYNSPLHF. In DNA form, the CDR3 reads TGTGCCAGCGGCACAGGCGACTATAATTCACCCCTCCACTTT.